This TCR beta chain was captured in a study of OX40 agonist ivuxolimab in advanced cancers. For the wider study: Ivuxolimab was a fully human IgG2 agonistic monoclonal antibody targeting the costimulatory receptor OX40 (CD134). Intravenous ivuxolimab was administered to patients every 2 weeks at six dose levels: 0.01, 0.1, 0.3, 1.5, 3 and 10 mg/kg. Of the approximately 54 patients in dose escalation, 19 had hepatocellular carcinoma, around 15 had melanoma, 9 had renal cell carcinoma and 9 had head and neck cancer. In the dose-escalation cohort, approximately 80% of patients were male, and the mean age was roughly 60 years with a range of roughly 20 to 85. Patients were allowed to have had prior anti-PD-1, anti-PD-L1 or anti-CTLA-4 therapy, and roughly two fifths of the dose-escalation patients had been treated with checkpoint inhibitors. Partial responses were achieved by three dose-escalation patients, of whom one had hepatocellular carcinoma and two had cutaneous melanoma. The point of sequencing TCRbeta in the periphery was to test whether ivuxolimab changed TCR sequence diversity and drove clonal T-cell expansion. The paper describes the monotherapy dose-escalation part (N ≈ 49 patients) of the phase I trial of ivuxolimab. General conclusions and limits of the study: In the 0.1-3.0 mg/kg groups, partial responders were among the patients with the lowest normalized peripheral clonal expansion, particularly in CD8+ T cells. Low levels of normalized T-cell clonal expansion were also seen in some nonresponding patients. At doses of 0.1 to 3.0 mg/kg, clonal expansion of both CD4+ and CD8+ T cells in blood was seen between baseline and week 6. After ivuxolimab, more expanded clones were found on average in CD8+ T cells than in CD4+ T cells. The antigen specificity of the clonally expanded peripheral T cells was not determined.

Genomic DNA was extracted from sorted cells for sequencing of the TCRbeta CDR3 region. The immunoSEQ Assay was used to sequence the TCRbeta CDR3 regions. TCRdb provides this immuneACCESS table in a form limited to in-frame rearrangements. Some clones are lacking; in checked studies, under half of them reflect an unresolved V gene, and why the rest are absent is not known. In all, the sample holds around 50,000 clones, and 75% to 85% of those were seen once. The top ten hold about 1.9% of the sample. Patients with autoimmune disease history or receiving systemic immunosuppression were excluded from the trial. Peripheral blood for TCR sequencing was collected from all dose cohorts at baseline, on cycle 4 day 1, and on cycle 7 day 1. Samples came from an open-label, multicenter, first-in-human phase I dose-escalation trial of ivuxolimab. The trial enrolled adults with locally advanced or metastatic head and neck squamous cell, hepatocellular, melanoma or renal cell carcinoma. Before TCR sequencing, CD4+ and CD8+ T cells were separately sorted from peripheral blood.

About this clone: Its antigen is currently not known. Per-nucleotide qualities are absent, and no much larger clonotype sits a single base away.

The TCR sequence derives from an adult with an advanced solid tumor such as melanoma, head and neck, liver or kidney cancer. The source material was CD4+ or CD8+ T cells sorted from blood, sampled in a trial of the OX40 agonist ivuxolimab.

The nucleotides read TGTGCCAGCAGCCCAGATCCAACTAGCGGGGTCTCCTACGAGCAGTACTTC. Its translation reads: CASSPDPTSGVSYEQYF. This receptor chain uses TRBV9 and TRBJ2-7; 10 middle bases align to TRBD2. From cysteine to phenylalanine, the CDR3 is 17 amino acids long. Here the CDR3 DNA is all that survives: 51 bases in frame from base 1. Via the germline V gene, CDR1 is SGDLS and CDR2 YYNGEE. Trimmed from V: 4 bases; trimmed from J: 0 bases; junction bases lacking a gene match: 10.